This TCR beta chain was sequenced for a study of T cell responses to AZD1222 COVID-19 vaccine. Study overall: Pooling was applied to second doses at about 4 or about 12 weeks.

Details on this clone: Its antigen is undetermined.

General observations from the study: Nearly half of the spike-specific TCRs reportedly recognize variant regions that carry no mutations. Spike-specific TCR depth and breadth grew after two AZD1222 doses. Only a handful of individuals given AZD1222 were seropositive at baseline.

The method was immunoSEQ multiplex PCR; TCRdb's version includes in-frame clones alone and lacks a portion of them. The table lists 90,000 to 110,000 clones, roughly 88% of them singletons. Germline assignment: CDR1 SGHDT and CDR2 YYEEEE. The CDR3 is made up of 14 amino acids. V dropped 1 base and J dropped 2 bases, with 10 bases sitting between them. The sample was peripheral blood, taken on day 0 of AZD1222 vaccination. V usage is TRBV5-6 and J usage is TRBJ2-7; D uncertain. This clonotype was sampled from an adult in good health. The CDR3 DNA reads TGTGCCAGCAGCTTGTCCCGCCGTACCTACGAGCAGTACGTC. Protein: CASSLSRRTYEQYV.